The sequence of this T cell receptor beta chain was determined in a study of cytomegalovirus exposure and HLA in healthy donors. PCR primers comprised 60 Vbeta and 13 Jbeta primers. The table came from immunoSEQ multiplex PCR; TCRdb's copy has only in-frame clones and leaves some out. The data contain roughly 140,000 clones, 65% to 85% of them seen just once; the ten biggest clones take up about 6.9%. Points from the study as a whole: Segments of the TCR beta V type were, in most cases, productive about 87% or about 30% of the time in an earlier analysis. Indistinguishable V segments, including TRBV6-2 and TRBV6-3, were excluded. Most likely, a cluster of highly shared sequence variants arose as a sequencing artifact.

A remark on this clone: The antigen is not known.

From germline, CDR1 is MDHEN and CDR2 SYDVKM. This CDR3 is built from 14 residues. Germline trimming cut 6 bases from V and 5 bases from J; bases unmatched to any gene: 10. Source material: PBMCs. This chain joins TRBV28 and TRBJ2-7; 7 bases match TRBD2. The sequence was collected from a woman aged 40 to 50 in good health and CMV-seropositive. CDR3 protein: CASRLAGDNHEQYF. Written as DNA, the CDR3 is TGTGCCAGCAGACTGGCGGGGGATAACCACGAGCAGTACTTC.